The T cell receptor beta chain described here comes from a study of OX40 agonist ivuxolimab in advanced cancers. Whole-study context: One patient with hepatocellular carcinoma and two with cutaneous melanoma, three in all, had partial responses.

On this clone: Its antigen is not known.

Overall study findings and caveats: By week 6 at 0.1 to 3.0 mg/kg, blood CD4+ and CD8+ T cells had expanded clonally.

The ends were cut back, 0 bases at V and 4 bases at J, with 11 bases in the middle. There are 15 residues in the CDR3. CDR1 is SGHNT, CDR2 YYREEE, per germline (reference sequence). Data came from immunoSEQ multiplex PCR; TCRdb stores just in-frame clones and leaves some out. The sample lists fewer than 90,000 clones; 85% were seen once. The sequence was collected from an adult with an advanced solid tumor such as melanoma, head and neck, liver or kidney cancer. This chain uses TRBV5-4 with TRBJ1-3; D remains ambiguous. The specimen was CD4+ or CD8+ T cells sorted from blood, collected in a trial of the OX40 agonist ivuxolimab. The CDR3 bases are TGTGCCAGCAGCTTGGAAAGCAGTCTGGGAAACACCATATATTTT. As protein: CASSLESSLGNTIYF.